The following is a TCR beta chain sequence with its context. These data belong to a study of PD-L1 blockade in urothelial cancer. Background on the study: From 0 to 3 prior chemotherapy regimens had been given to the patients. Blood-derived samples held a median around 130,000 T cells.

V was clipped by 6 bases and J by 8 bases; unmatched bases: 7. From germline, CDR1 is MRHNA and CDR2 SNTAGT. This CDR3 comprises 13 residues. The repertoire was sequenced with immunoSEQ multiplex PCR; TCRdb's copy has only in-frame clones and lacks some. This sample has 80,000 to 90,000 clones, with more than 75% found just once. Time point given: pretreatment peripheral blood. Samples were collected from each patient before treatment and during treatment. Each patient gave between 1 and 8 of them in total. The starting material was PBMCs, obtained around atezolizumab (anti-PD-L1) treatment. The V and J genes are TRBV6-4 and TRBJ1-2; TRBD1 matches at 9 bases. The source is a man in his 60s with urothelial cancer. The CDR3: CASSATGGDGYTF. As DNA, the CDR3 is TGTGCCAGCAGCGCTACAGGGGGCGACGGCTACACCTTC.